One and the same sample provided the 19 T cell receptor beta chains below, sequenced in a study of vaccination and CD4 T cells after COVID-19. These receptors' antigens are unknown. Treatment given: approximately 10-day PBMC culture with coronavirus spike peptide pools or control peptides (ViraFEST assay). The Oncomine TCR Beta short-read assay generated sequence data from the DNA of cultured CD4+ T cells. TCRdb reprocessed the PCR reads via MiXCR and lists one record per CDR3 protein. The data contain some 20,000 distinct CDR3 sequences, 45% to 50% of them singletons. Sample: cultured CD4+ T cells from blood. Every receptor here comes from a human donor with COVID-19.

This clonotype was counted only a few times. The genes are TRBV6-5 and TRBJ2-7; the match to TRBD1 covers 8 bases. The V and J ends lost 2 bases and 6 bases, in that order; junction bases with no gene match: 9. Germline V gives CDR1 MNHEY, CDR2 SVGAGI. The CDR3 contains 15 residues. CDR3 amino acids: CASSYEGTGSREQYF. CDR3 sequence (DNA): TGTGCCAGCAGTTACGAAGGGACAGGATCTCGCGAGCAGTACTTC.

This clonotype was counted a few times. The V gene is TRBV6-1, the J gene TRBJ1-4; D is ambiguous. The CDR3 sequence is 13 residues long. Germline V CDR1 and CDR2: MNHNS, SASEGT. Trimming left V 5 bases short and J 8 bases short, with 12 bases between. CDR3 amino acids: CASSMVGREKLFF. CDR3 nucleotides: TGTGCCAGCAGTATGGTGGGTCGGGAAAAACTGTTTTTT.

The CDR3 region is CASSGTGETYEQYF. The CDR3 DNA reads TGTGCCAGCAGTGGTACCGGGGAGACCTACGAGCAGTACTTC. V gene TRBV28 combines with J gene TRBJ2-7, with D possibly matching TRBD2 (5 bases). The CDR3 length is 14 residues. The V end lost 5 bases, the J end lost 2 bases, and 13 bases lay between the germline ends. From germline, CDR1 is MDHEN and CDR2 SYDVKM. Drawing the rest from reference TRBV28 and TRBJ2-7, the complete variable domain is DVKVTQSSRYLVKRTGEKVFLECVQDMDHENMFWYRQDPGLGLRLIYFSYDVKMKEKGDIPEGYSVSREKKERFSLILESASTNQTSMYLCASSGTGETYEQYFGPGTRLTVT.

This clonotype was seen once. The chain carries TRBV27 and TRBJ2-2; the D gene is possibly TRBD1 (6 bases). Looked up from germline, CDR1 is MNHEY and CDR2 is SMNVEV (reference sequence). The CDR3 extends over 14 amino acids. Trimming stripped 4 bases from V and 6 bases from J, with 12 bases between. The chain's CDR3 is CASSSTQGAGELFF. CDR3 bases: TGTGCCAGCAGTTCGACACAGGGCGCCGGGGAGCTGTTTTTT.

The CDR3 reads CASSMRVLEQGTNQPQHF. The CDR3 nucleotides read TGTGCCAGCAGCATGAGAGTACTGGAGCAGGGGACGAATCAGCCCCAGCATTTT. J is TRBJ1-5 and V is TRBV5-6; D is perhaps TRBD1 (6 bases). Germline loops: CDR1 SGHDT, CDR2 YYEEEE. V lost 4 bases to trimming and J lost 4 bases, with 24 bases between them. The length of the CDR3 is 18 residues.

This clonotype appeared a few times. The CDR3 nucleotides are TGCAGTGCTAGAGGATCAGGGGTACGTTACTATGGCTACACCTTC. As protein: CSARGSGVRYYGYTF. The J gene is TRBJ1-2, the V gene TRBV20-1, with a tentative D call TRBD1 (6 bases). Trimming pared 1 base from V and 3 bases from J, leaving 15 bases between. Germline-derived CDR1 and CDR2 are DFQATT and SNEGSKA (reference sequence). The CDR3 totals 15 residues.

This clonotype has more than one count but fewer than ten. The chain recombines TRBV19 with TRBJ2-7; D might be TRBD2 (7 bases). Trimming took off 4 bases at V and 2 bases at J, with 12 bases between the two ends. This CDR3 comprises 14 residues. CDR1 and CDR2 (germline): LNHDA, SQIVND (reference sequence). Here the CDR3 reads CASSKGGVTYEQYF. DNA for the CDR3: TGTGCCAGTAGTAAGGGGGGGGTGACCTACGAGCAGTACTTC.

The chain employs TRBV12-3 or TRBV12-4 and TRBJ1-2; 7 nucleotides agree with TRBD1. This CDR3 is built from 15 residues. J lost 2 bases, V lost 2 bases, and 5 bases had no gene match. This CDR3 reads CASSLQGVSNYGYTF. The CDR3 nucleotides are TGTGCCAGCAGTTTACAGGGGGTCTCGAACTATGGCTACACCTTC.

In DNA, the CDR3 is TGCGCCAGCGGGCAATCCGGGGAGCTGTTTTTT. Protein sequence: CASGQSGELFF. The gene calls are TRBV10-2 and TRBJ2-2; D is undetermined. This CDR3 is built from 11 residues. Germline assignment: CDR1 WSHSY and CDR2 SAAADI. Between the trimmed V and J ends, which lost 8 bases and 6 bases, there was a span of 7 bases.

This clonotype was seen a handful of times. The chain recombines TRBV24-1 with TRBJ2-2; D is ambiguous. The germline V and J ends were trimmed by 4 bases and 7 bases, with 12 bases remaining between them. Germline V gene data show CDR1 as KGHDR and CDR2 as SFDVKD. This CDR3 spans 14 amino acids. CDR3 in DNA: TGTGCCACCAGTGAGTCCGGCATAGGCGGGGAGCTGTTTTTT. Translated: CATSESGIGGELFF.

This rearrangement joins TRBV6-2 or TRBV6-3 to TRBJ1-5, with 9 nucleotides matching TRBD1. Looked up from germline, CDR1 is MNHEY and CDR2 is SVGEGT. Trimming at V came to 6 bases and at J to 9 bases, leaving 18 bases not matched to a gene. The CDR3 contains 17 residues. The DNA of the CDR3 is TGTGCCAGCAGCCCCTTAAACAGGGGGCCTTCCCCGGGGCCCCAGCATTTT. It specifies CASSPLNRGPSPGPQHF.

This clonotype was observed a few times. This chain connects TRBV19 to TRBJ1-2; TRBD1 is a possible D gene (6 bases). This CDR3 is 12 amino acids long. Germline V CDR1 and CDR2: LNHDA, SQIVND (reference sequence). Trimming stripped 7 bases from V and 8 bases from J, with 14 bases between. CDR3 in amino acids: CASMETQGGYTF. CDR3 in DNA: TGTGCCAGTATGGAAACCCAGGGGGGCTACACCTTC.

V is TRBV27 and J is TRBJ2-1; D call uncertain. CDR1 is MNHEY, CDR2 SMNVEV, per germline (reference sequence). Trimming shortened V by 1 base and J by 4 bases, and 5 bases separated the two germline ends. This CDR3 region has 13 residues. Written as DNA, the CDR3 is TGTGCCAGCAGTTTATATCCTTACAATGAGCAGTTCTTC. Translated, it gives CASSLYPYNEQFF.

This clonotype was seen only a few times. V and J are TRBV20-1 and TRBJ1-1; 11 bases fit TRBD1. V trimming: 5 bases; J trimming: 1 base; junction bases outside the gene matches: 6. This CDR3 comprises 15 residues. Germline CDR1 and CDR2: DFQATT and SNEGSKA (reference sequence). The CDR3 region is CSAPGTGGRNTEAFF. DNA for the CDR3: TGCAGTGCTCCCGGGACAGGGGGAAGGAACACTGAAGCTTTCTTT.

The V gene is TRBV12-3 or TRBV12-4, the J gene TRBJ2-3; no definite D call. CDR3 length equals 11 residues. The V and J ends lost 3 bases and 9 bases respectively, with 7 bases between them. CDR3 region: CASSFPPTQYF. As DNA, the CDR3 is TGTGCCAGCAGTTTCCCCCCGACGCAGTATTTT.

This chain connects TRBV7-3 to TRBJ2-5; the D gene is possibly TRBD1 (6 bases). Germline values: CDR1 SGHTA, CDR2 FQGTGA. V dropped 1 base and J dropped 1 base, with 10 bases sitting between them. The CDR3 consists of 15 residues. The DNA for the CDR3 is TGTGCCAGCAGCTTAAGGGCAGGGGTCCAAGAGACCCAGTACTTC. This encodes CASSLRAGVQETQYF.

Of note for this clonotype: One end of the junction is discordant with germline, which a read error may explain. The chain combines TRBV7-7 with TRBJ2-5, with a weak D call TRBD2 (6 bases). The germline V gene encodes CDR1 SSHAT and CDR2 FNYEAQ (reference sequence). The CDR3 spans 14 residues. The CDR3 nucleotides are TGTGCTAGCAGCCCGGGACTGGTCCAAGAGACCCAGTACTTC. Residues: CASSPGLVQETQYF.

This clonotype was detected only a few times. J is TRBJ2-5 and V is TRBV7-2, with TRBD1 identical over 12 bases. V shed 6 bases and J 5 bases; nucleotides not matched to a gene: 7. The CDR3 runs 15 residues. Germline V gene sequence: CDR1 SGHTA, CDR2 FQGNSA. DNA of the CDR3: TGTGCCAGCAGACCATTCGGGACAGGGGGCGAGACCCAGTACTTC. Translating gives CASRPFGTGGETQYF.

The rearrangement uses TRBV4-2 and TRBJ2-3, with 7 bases lining up with TRBD2. V shed 1 base, J shed 0 bases, and the junction held 13 bases outside the gene matches. Germline loops: CDR1 LGHNA, CDR2 YNFKEQ. The CDR3 is made up of 19 amino acids. CDR3 nucleotide sequence: TGTGCCAGCAGCCAAGTTGGTCGGGGGGAAAGGACTAGCACAGATACGCAGTATTTT. Translation: CASSQVGRGERTSTDTQYF.